This is a list of T cell receptor beta chains from one sample in a study of blood T cell repertoires in COVID-19. Profiling relied on immunoSEQ multiplex PCR, and the TCRdb table lists in-frame clones only, not all of them. The sample has around 200,000 clones, 70% to 90% seen once. What was sequenced was PBMCs or T cells enriched from blood (not recorded which). These receptors originate from a woman between 50 and 59 years old in a cohort exposed to, infected with or recovered from COVID-19 (not recorded which). Both conserved end residues are part of each CDR3. D genes are given only for firm matches. The size entry is marked missing in some rows and otherwise reads once, few, many or a size class.

cdr3_aa	cdr3_nt	d_call	j_call	clone_size	v_call
CASREGQGYTEAFF	TGTGCCAGTAGGGAGGGACAGGGGTACACTGAAGCTTTCTTT	TRBD1	TRBJ1-1	-	TRBV19
CASSPRTGGDEQYF	TGTGCCAGCTCACCACGGACAGGGGGCGACGAGCAGTACTTC	TRBD1	TRBJ2-7	-	TRBV18
CAIRDREGNQPQHF	TGTGCCATCAGGGACAGGGAAGGCAATCAGCCCCAGCATTTT	TRBD1	TRBJ1-5	-	TRBV10-3
CASSYDGDRKKYTEAFF	TGTGCCAGCAGTTACGATGGGGACAGAAAGAAGTACACTGAAGCTTTCTTT	TRBD1	TRBJ1-1	-	TRBV6-2/TRBV6-3
CASGPRTGEGYGYTF	TGTGCTAGTGGTCCCCGGACAGGGGAGGGGTATGGCTACACCTTC	TRBD1	TRBJ1-2	-	TRBV12-5
CASSEPTLVPGVGYTF	TGTGCCAGCAGTGAACCAACCCTCGTCCCAGGGGTTGGCTACACCTTC	-	TRBJ1-2	-	TRBV2
CASSNRALAGRSNYGYTF	TGTGCCAGCAGCAATAGAGCCCTGGCAGGGCGTTCTAACTATGGCTACACCTTC	-	TRBJ1-2	-	TRBV11-2
CASSRQAELYGYTF	TGTGCCAGCAGTCGACAGGCCGAACTCTATGGCTACACCTTC	-	TRBJ1-2	-	TRBV27
CASSQGQGLGGYTF	TGCGCCAGCAGCCAAGGACAGGGTTTGGGTGGCTACACCTTC	TRBD1	TRBJ1-2	-	TRBV4-3
CASSNRDNNQPQHF	TGTGCCAGCAGTAACCGGGACAATAATCAGCCCCAGCATTTT	-	TRBJ1-5	few	TRBV6-5
CAGGQGARSPLHF	TGTGCCGGAGGACAGGGGGCGAGATCACCCCTCCACTTT	TRBD1	TRBJ1-6	-	TRBV30
CASRAGVSSGANVLTF	TGCGCCAGCAGGGCAGGGGTAAGCTCTGGGGCCAACGTCCTGACTTTC	-	TRBJ2-6	-	TRBV5-1
CASTLQGGGRTEAFF	TGTGCCAGCACCCTACAGGGGGGTGGACGCACTGAAGCTTTCTTT	TRBD1	TRBJ1-1	-	TRBV6-5
CATSRDLLKEGVVSPLHF	TGTGCCACCAGCAGAGATTTGTTAAAAGAGGGGGTCGTTTCACCCCTCCACTTT	-	TRBJ1-6	few	TRBV15
CASSVPGTGGDTF	TGTGCCAGCAGCGTACCCGGGACAGGGGGTGATACCTTC	TRBD1	TRBJ1-2	few	TRBV5-8
CAISDRRGTQYF	TGTGCCATCAGTGATCGGCGGGGTACGCAGTATTTT	-	TRBJ2-3	-	TRBV10-3
CASSRPGLAGGYAQYF	TGCGCCAGCAGCCGCCCGGGACTAGCGGGGGGGTATGCGCAGTATTTT	TRBD2	TRBJ2-3	once	TRBV5-1
CSVGKPTANYGYTF	TGCAGCGTTGGGAAGCCTACAGCTAACTATGGCTACACCTTC	-	TRBJ1-2	-	TRBV29-1
CASSLELRSDTF	TGTGCCAGCAGCTTAGAACTACGAAGCGACACCTTC	-	TRBJ1-2	-	TRBV7-9
CASSLGTGTGNGYTF	TGTGCCAGCAGCTTAGGGACCGGGACAGGGAACGGCTACACCTTC	TRBD1	TRBJ1-2	-	TRBV7-8
CASSPSTGVETQYF	TGTGCCAGCAGCCCCTCCACAGGGGTGGAGACCCAGTACTTC	TRBD1	TRBJ2-5	-	TRBV11-2
CASSFAGMSYNSPLHF	TGTGCCAGCAGTTTTGCGGGAATGTCCTATAATTCACCCCTCCACTTT	-	TRBJ1-6	-	TRBV28
CASSATQGEKLFF	TGTGCCAGCAGCGCCACGCAGGGTGAAAAACTGTTTTTT	-	TRBJ1-4	-	TRBV9
CASSQAPGQGVQPQHF	TGCGCCAGCAGCCAAGCACCGGGACAGGGAGTTCAGCCCCAGCATTTT	TRBD1	TRBJ1-5	-	TRBV4-1
CASSPPRAPYEQYF	TGTGCCAGCAGCCCCCCCAGGGCTCCCTACGAGCAGTACTTC	-	TRBJ2-7	once	TRBV7-2
CASSLGTGDNTEAFF	TGCGCCAGCAGCTTGGGGACAGGGGATAACACTGAAGCTTTCTTT	TRBD1	TRBJ1-1	-	TRBV5-1
CASSRTGVYEQYF	TGTGCCAGCAGCCGGACAGGGGTCTACGAGCAGTACTTC	TRBD1	TRBJ2-7	few	TRBV5-4
CAWSLGQGEKLFF	TGTGCCTGGAGTTTAGGGCAGGGGGAAAAACTGTTTTTT	-	TRBJ1-4	-	TRBV30
CASTTVGRNTEAFF	TGCGCCAGCACGACGGTGGGCAGGAACACTGAAGCTTTCTTT	-	TRBJ1-1	-	TRBV10-2
CASSYSFGTDQETQYF	TGTGCCAGCAGTTACTCATTCGGGACAGACCAAGAGACCCAGTACTTC	TRBD1	TRBJ2-5	-	TRBV6-6
CASRVYRAETGELFF	TGTGCCAGCAGGGTTTACAGGGCGGAGACCGGGGAGCTGTTTTTT	-	TRBJ2-2	-	TRBV28
CASSLYRGEKLFF	TGTGCCAGCAGTCTTTACAGGGGAGAAAAACTGTTTTTT	TRBD1	TRBJ1-4	-	TRBV28
CASSQAYTSTDTQYF	TGCGCCAGCAGCCAAGCCTATACTAGCACAGATACGCAGTATTTT	-	TRBJ2-3	-	TRBV4-1
CASSQDGRPSGGYTF	TGCGCCAGCAGCCAAGATGGCCGGCCCTCGGGAGGCTACACCTTC	-	TRBJ1-2	-	TRBV4-3
CASSSGSNYGYTF	TGTGCCAGCAGTTCGGGTTCTAACTATGGCTACACCTTC	-	TRBJ1-2	-	TRBV12-3/TRBV12-4
CASSTGANTGELFF	TGTGCCAGTAGTACAGGGGCGAACACCGGGGAGCTGTTTTTT	-	TRBJ2-2	-	TRBV19
CASSPGTGSSTNEKLFF	TGCGCCAGCAGCCCCGGGACAGGGTCCTCAACTAATGAAAAACTGTTTTTT	TRBD1	TRBJ1-4	-	TRBV5-1
CASSKGRTSGGPLTDTQYF	TGCGCCAGCAGCAAAGGGCGGACTAGCGGGGGGCCACTCACAGATACGCAGTATTTT	TRBD2	TRBJ2-3	-	TRBV4-3
CASSLSGGKAFF	TGTGCCAGCAGTTTATCTGGGGGGAAAGCTTTCTTT	-	TRBJ1-1	-	TRBV28
CASSQEEVAGTYNEQFF	TGCGCCAGCAGCCAAGAGGAGGTAGCGGGGACCTACAATGAGCAGTTCTTC	TRBD2	TRBJ2-1	-	TRBV4-3
CASGHPAYEQYF	TGTGCCAGCGGCCATCCCGCCTACGAGCAGTACTTC	-	TRBJ2-7	few	TRBV5-8
CASSSYDSPTNEKLFF	TGTGCCAGCAGCTCCTACGACAGCCCAACTAATGAAAAACTGTTTTTT	-	TRBJ1-4	once	TRBV9
CASSVNTDSGLWEQYF	TGTGCCAGCAGCGTGAATACGGACAGCGGATTGTGGGAGCAGTACTTC	-	TRBJ2-7	-	TRBV7-8
CASSWGLAGGETQYF	TGTGCCAGCAGCTGGGGACTAGCGGGGGGCGAGACCCAGTACTTC	TRBD2	TRBJ2-5	-	TRBV6-6
CASSVGVGYEQYF	TGTGCCAGCAGCGTCGGGGTCGGCTACGAGCAGTACTTC	-	TRBJ2-7	once	TRBV7-3